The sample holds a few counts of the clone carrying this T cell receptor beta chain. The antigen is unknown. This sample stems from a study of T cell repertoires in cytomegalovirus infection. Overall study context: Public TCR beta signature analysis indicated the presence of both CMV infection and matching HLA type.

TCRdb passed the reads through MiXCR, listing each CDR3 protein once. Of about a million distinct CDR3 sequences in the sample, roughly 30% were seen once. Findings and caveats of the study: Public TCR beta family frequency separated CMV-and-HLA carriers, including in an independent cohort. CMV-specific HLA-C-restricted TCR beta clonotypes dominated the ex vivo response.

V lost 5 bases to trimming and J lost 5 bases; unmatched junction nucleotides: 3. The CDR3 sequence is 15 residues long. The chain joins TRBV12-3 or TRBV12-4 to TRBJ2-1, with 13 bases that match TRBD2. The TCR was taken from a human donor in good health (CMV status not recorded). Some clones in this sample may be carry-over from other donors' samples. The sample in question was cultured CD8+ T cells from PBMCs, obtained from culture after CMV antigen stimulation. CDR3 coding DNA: TGTGCCAGCAGTCCGGGACTAGCGGGGAACAATGAGCAGTTCTTC. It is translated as CASSPGLAGNNEQFF.